This is a list of T cell receptor beta chains from one sample in a study of response to subunit inactivated influenza vaccine. TCRdb fed the RT-PCR reads into MiXCR, producing one record per CDR3 protein. The profile covers about 520,000 distinct CDR3 sequences, with about 25% appearing a single time and 1.9% taken by the ten largest. Sequenced material: CD4+ T cells sorted from PBMCs, taken about 5 days after vaccination. All receptors derive from a man in his fifties or sixties who received an inactivated influenza vaccine. Both conserved end residues are part of each CDR3. Each record gives: clone size, D gene, J gene, V gene, CDR3 protein, CDR3 DNA. D genes are given only for firm matches. A clone size is listed for some rows: how often the clone was seen (once, few, many), or a class if it is expanded.

clone_size: few; d_call: .; j_call: TRBJ1-5; v_call: TRBV12-3/TRBV12-4; cdr3_aa: CASSFAGHLNQPQHF; cdr3_nt: TGTGCCAGCAGTTTTGCCGGCCATCTCAATCAGCCCCAGCATTTT
clone_size: few; d_call: .; j_call: TRBJ2-5; v_call: TRBV6-2/TRBV6-3; cdr3_aa: CASSSLWTQYF; cdr3_nt: TGTGCCAGCAGTTCCCTGTGGACCCAGTACTTC
clone_size: .; d_call: .; j_call: TRBJ1-1; v_call: TRBV7-9; cdr3_aa: CASLRRGAAEAFF; cdr3_nt: TGTGCCAGCCTAAGGCGGGGTGCGGCTGAAGCTTTCTTT
clone_size: .; d_call: .; j_call: TRBJ2-1; v_call: TRBV12-3/TRBV12-4; cdr3_aa: CASSPARSSYNEQFF; cdr3_nt: TGTGCCAGCAGCCCCGCCAGGAGCTCCTACAATGAGCAGTTCTTC
clone_size: few; d_call: .; j_call: TRBJ2-2; v_call: TRBV7-2; cdr3_aa: CASSPQQGRLTGELFF; cdr3_nt: TGTGCCAGCAGCCCCCAACAGGGGAGGCTTACCGGGGAGCTGTTTTTT
clone_size: .; d_call: TRBD1; j_call: TRBJ2-1; v_call: TRBV20-1; cdr3_aa: CSANSGTGVGNEQFF; cdr3_nt: TGCAGTGCAAATTCCGGGACAGGGGTGGGTAATGAGCAGTTCTTC
clone_size: .; d_call: .; j_call: TRBJ2-3; v_call: TRBV7-9; cdr3_aa: CASSTTIRTDTQYF; cdr3_nt: TGTGCCAGCAGTACCACGATTCGCACAGATACGCAGTATTTT
clone_size: many; d_call: .; j_call: TRBJ2-1; v_call: TRBV6-6; cdr3_aa: CASTGEGQFF; cdr3_nt: TGTGCCAGCACGGGCGAGGGGCAGTTCTTC
clone_size: .; d_call: .; j_call: TRBJ1-2; v_call: TRBV29-1; cdr3_aa: CSVAQGTDNYGYTF; cdr3_nt: TGCAGCGTCGCGCAAGGGACGGACAACTATGGCTACACCTTC
clone_size: .; d_call: TRBD1; j_call: TRBJ2-1; v_call: TRBV12-3/TRBV12-4; cdr3_aa: CASSLAPDRGTYNEQFF; cdr3_nt: TGTGCCAGCAGTTTAGCCCCGGACAGGGGGACCTACAATGAGCAGTTCTTC
clone_size: .; d_call: TRBD2; j_call: TRBJ2-1; v_call: TRBV29-1; cdr3_aa: CSVIPQRGGRNEQFF; cdr3_nt: TGCAGCGTCATCCCCCAGCGGGGGGGCAGAAATGAGCAGTTCTTC
clone_size: .; d_call: TRBD2; j_call: TRBJ2-1; v_call: TRBV24-1; cdr3_aa: CATSEGLAGGGHEQFF; cdr3_nt: TGTGCCACCAGTGAGGGACTAGCGGGGGGCGGGCATGAGCAGTTCTTC
clone_size: .; d_call: .; j_call: TRBJ1-1; v_call: TRBV12-3/TRBV12-4; cdr3_aa: CASSLNRGSNTEAFF; cdr3_nt: TGTGCCAGCAGTTTAAATCGGGGATCGAACACTGAAGCTTTCTTT
clone_size: .; d_call: TRBD2; j_call: TRBJ2-1; v_call: TRBV2; cdr3_aa: CASGSGGRFYNEQFF; cdr3_nt: TGTGCCAGCGGAAGCGGGGGAAGGTTCTACAATGAGCAGTTCTTC
clone_size: .; d_call: .; j_call: TRBJ1-2; v_call: TRBV24-1; cdr3_aa: CATSDSHYGYTF; cdr3_nt: TGTGCCACCAGTGATTCCCACTATGGCTACACCTTC
clone_size: .; d_call: .; j_call: TRBJ1-5; v_call: TRBV6-2/TRBV6-3; cdr3_aa: CASSYSRTMTYSNQPQHF; cdr3_nt: TGTGCCAGCAGTTACTCGAGGACGATGACTTATAGCAATCAGCCCCAGCATTTT
clone_size: .; d_call: .; j_call: TRBJ2-2; v_call: TRBV29-1; cdr3_aa: CSAGGAAFNTGELFF; cdr3_nt: TGCAGCGCCGGGGGCGCGGCTTTCAACACCGGGGAGCTGTTTTTT
clone_size: few; d_call: .; j_call: TRBJ2-1; v_call: TRBV5-1; cdr3_aa: CASSLDTVNSYNEQFF; cdr3_nt: TGCGCCAGCAGCTTGGATACGGTTAACTCCTACAATGAGCAGTTCTTC
clone_size: .; d_call: .; j_call: TRBJ2-7; v_call: TRBV15; cdr3_aa: CATSSGLAYEQYF; cdr3_nt: TGTGCCACCAGCAGCGGACTCGCGTACGAGCAGTACTTC
clone_size: few; d_call: TRBD2; j_call: TRBJ2-4; v_call: TRBV20-1; cdr3_aa: CSARRTSGAIQYF; cdr3_nt: TGCAGTGCTAGACGAACTAGCGGGGCCATTCAGTACTTC
clone_size: .; d_call: .; j_call: TRBJ1-4; v_call: TRBV5-1; cdr3_aa: CASSLDRLNEKLFF; cdr3_nt: TGCGCCAGCAGCTTGGACAGATTAAATGAAAAACTGTTTTTT
clone_size: few; d_call: .; j_call: TRBJ2-3; v_call: TRBV7-2; cdr3_aa: CASSPLNTQYF; cdr3_nt: TGTGCCAGCAGCCCTCTAAATACGCAGTATTTT
clone_size: few; d_call: .; j_call: TRBJ2-5; v_call: TRBV12-3/TRBV12-4; cdr3_aa: CASSLLPGSETQYF; cdr3_nt: TGTGCCAGCAGTTTACTTCCGGGTAGCGAGACCCAGTACTTC
clone_size: few; d_call: .; j_call: TRBJ1-2; v_call: TRBV6-2/TRBV6-3; cdr3_aa: CASRDNSNYGYTF; cdr3_nt: TGTGCCAGCAGAGACAACTCTAACTATGGCTACACCTTC
clone_size: few; d_call: .; j_call: TRBJ1-1; v_call: TRBV29-1; cdr3_aa: CSVETRWGADTEAFF; cdr3_nt: TGCAGCGTTGAAACGAGGTGGGGGGCGGACACTGAAGCTTTCTTT
clone_size: few; d_call: TRBD1; j_call: TRBJ2-1; v_call: TRBV5-1; cdr3_aa: CASSGGTGAYEQFF; cdr3_nt: TGCGCCAGCAGCGGAGGGACAGGGGCATATGAGCAGTTCTTC
clone_size: .; d_call: TRBD2; j_call: TRBJ2-3; v_call: TRBV7-9; cdr3_aa: CASSFGLARRYTQYF; cdr3_nt: TGTGCCAGCAGCTTTGGACTAGCCCGTCGGTATACGCAGTATTTT
clone_size: few; d_call: .; j_call: TRBJ2-2; v_call: TRBV11-2; cdr3_aa: CASSSVGRLRTGELFF; cdr3_nt: TGTGCCAGCAGCTCCGTAGGGCGACTTCGCACCGGGGAGCTGTTTTTT